The clone carrying this T cell receptor beta chain was seen only a few times. Per the original data handling: Counts of nucleated cells, estimated from reference gene primer amplification, were obtained. The repertoire was sequenced with immunoSEQ multiplex PCR; TCRdb's copy has only in-frame clones and lacks some. V and J calls and clone size are given by that table; D and trimming were obtained from the DNA. The data show about 230,000 clones, with about 82% seen just once and approximately 5% held by the top ten. This record belongs to a study of blood T cell repertoires in COVID-19. The overall study: Sites across the United States, Italy and Spain contributed samples from acute and convalescent COVID-19.

The CDR3 is made up of 13 amino acids. CDR1 is KGHSH and CDR2 is LQKENI in the germline V gene. V gave up 3 bases and J gave up 4 bases, with 9 bases separating them. The source is a man aged 50-59 years with COVID-19, enrolled during active disease. V and J are TRBV18 and TRBJ1-2; D is unclear. The sequenced sample consisted of peripheral blood. In DNA form, the CDR3 reads TGTGCCAGCTCACCGGGAGAAAGCTATGGCTACACCTTC. It yields the protein CASSPGESYGYTF.